This T cell receptor beta chain was recovered during a study of blood T cell dynamics during melanoma immunotherapy. CDR1 is SGDLS and CDR2 is YYNGEE in the germline V gene. V lost 3 bases to trimming and J lost 5 bases, with 6 bases between them. The CDR3 is 12 amino acids. Sample time point: week 3, after first cycle of checkpoint inhibitor. Disease control meant complete response, partial response or stable disease at 12 weeks. Using immunoSEQ multiplex PCR, the repertoire was profiled, and TCRdb retains in-frame clones only, with some absent. The sample lists roughly 6,000 clones; about four fifths were seen once.

The genes are TRBV9 and TRBJ2-1; D is uncertain. The material sequenced was blood, taken from a patient treated with checkpoint blockade. This TCR was sampled from a human donor with melanoma. Some clones in this sample may be carry-over from other donors' samples. The CDR3 here is CASSGHNNEQFF. In nucleotides, the CDR3 is TGTGCCAGCAGCGGCCATAACAATGAGCAGTTCTTC.